Presented here are 20 T cell receptor beta chains from one specimen sequenced in a study of cytomegalovirus exposure and HLA in healthy donors. Both 60 Vbeta primers and 13 Jbeta primers went into the PCR. TCRdb's table, derived via immunoSEQ multiplex PCR, lists solely in-frame clones and lacks some. This table has approximately 180,000 clones, about four fifths appearing once. The sample was PBMCs. All receptors derive from a man under 40 in good health and CMV-seropositive.

The V gene is TRBV19, the J gene TRBJ2-5, with TRBD2 matching 11 bases. Per germline, CDR1 LNHDA and CDR2 SQIVND (reference sequence). The CDR3 is 21 amino acids. The junction had 23 bases not matched to a gene; V was cut back by 3 bases and J by 5 bases. CDR3 loop: CASSIRGGAGLSGRAGETQYF. The CDR3 coding sequence is TGTGCCAGTAGTATTCGAGGGGGCGCCGGCCTTAGCGGGAGGGCCGGCGAGACCCAGTACTTC.

The chain recombines TRBV28 with TRBJ2-7; TRBD1 matches 7 bases. The CDR3 covers 15 residues. Trimming cost V 2 bases and J 1 base; bases outside gene matches: 5. Germline CDR1 and CDR2: MDHEN and SYDVKM. The CDR3 sequence is CASSLKWDSSYEQYF. For the CDR3, the DNA is TGTGCCAGCAGTTTAAAGTGGGACAGTTCCTACGAGCAGTACTTC.

This clone was detected only once. The CDR3 DNA follows: TGTGCCAGCAGTTCCAGACAGGACGTCTGCCCCCAGCATTTT. Translation: CASSSRQDVCPQHF. The rearrangement uses TRBV27 and TRBJ1-5; maybe TRBD1 (6 bases). The CDR3 runs 14 residues. Trimming left V 4 bases short and J 10 bases short, with 17 bases between. CDR1 is MNHEY, CDR2 SMNVEV, per germline (reference sequence).

The V gene is TRBV6-5, the J gene TRBJ1-3, with D possibly being TRBD1 (5 bases). V lost 0 bases and J 0 bases, leaving 9 bases between the germline ends. CDR1 is MNHEY and CDR2 is SVGAGI in the germline V gene. The CDR3 totals 16 residues. The CDR3 sequence is CASSYSIQGSGNTIYF. The CDR3 DNA sequence: TGTGCCAGCAGTTACTCGATCCAGGGCTCTGGAAACACCATATATTTT.

V is TRBV4-1 and J is TRBJ2-4; TRBD1 matches 12 bases. Trimming took 3 bases from V and 1 from J; bases not matched to a gene: 13. In germline, CDR1 is MGHRA, CDR2 YSYEKL. The CDR3 spans 20 residues. CDR3 nucleotides: TGCGCCAGCAGCCACCCCAGGGACAGGGGGCGGTGGGGGGCCAAAAACATTCAGTACTTC. Translated, it gives CASSHPRDRGRWGAKNIQYF.

The rearrangement joins TRBV6-5 to TRBJ1-1; 8 bases are shared with TRBD1. Germline assignment: CDR1 MNHEY and CDR2 SVGAGI. Germline trimming cut 10 bases from V and 5 bases from J; bases unmatched to any gene: 9. The CDR3 spans 13 residues. The CDR3 spells CATKTGARTEAFF. The CDR3, as DNA: TGTGCCACCAAGACAGGGGCGCGGACTGAAGCTTTCTTT.

As regards this clone: The same CDR3 arises from other DNA sequences in this sample as well. V is TRBV2 and J is TRBJ1-5, with TRBD1 as a possible D gene (6 bases). CDR3 length: 15 residues. Germline V gene lookup returns CDR1 SNHLY and CDR2 FYNNEI. Trimming removed 4 bases at V and 0 bases at J, with 10 bases between. For the CDR3, the DNA is TGTGCCAGCAGTGGGGGGGGGCCTAGCAATCAGCCCCAGCATTTT. The encoded protein is CASSGGGPSNQPQHF. The full variable domain, in which reference TRBV2 and TRBJ1-5 provide the parts outside the CDR3, is EPEVTQTPSHQVTQMGQEVILRCVPISNHLYFYWYRQILGQKVEFLVSFYNNEISEKSEIFDDQFSVERPDGSNFTLKIRSTKLEDSAMYFCASSGGGPSNQPQHFGDGTRLSIL.

The count of this clone is one. CDR3 nucleotides: TGTGCCAGCATTGACAGGACAAGGGCCGAGCAGTACTTC. Translation gives CASIDRTRAEQYF. The rearrangement joins TRBV6-1 to TRBJ2-7, with TRBD1 as a possible D gene (6 bases). Trimming took 7 bases from V and 6 from J, leaving 16 bases between them. CDR3 length: 13 amino acids. CDR1 is MNHNS, CDR2 SASEGT, per germline.

This clone showed up just once. V usage is TRBV7-3 and J usage is TRBJ2-2; possible D gene TRBD1, 5 bases. V was pared by 2 bases and J by 1 base, with 5 bases between. Germline loops: CDR1 SGHTA, CDR2 FQGTGA. The CDR3 is 14 amino acids. The CDR3 DNA reads TGTGCCAGCAGCTTAGACAGGAACACCGGGGAGCTGTTTTTT. Translated: CASSLDRNTGELFF.

CDR3 nucleotides: TGTGCCAGTAGGACAGCCCATTATTTGGTCACTGAAGCTTTCTTT. Protein: CASRTAHYLVTEAFF. The chain links TRBV19 to TRBJ1-1; a weak D match, TRBD1 (5 bases). CDR3 length equals 15 residues. CDR1 and CDR2 from the germline V gene are LNHDA and SQIVND (reference sequence). V was clipped by 6 bases and J by 4 bases, with 18 bases between them.

CDR3: CASSAPGGGGRTDTQYF. CDR3 DNA: TGTGCCAGCAGCGCTCCCGGGGGAGGGGGTAGGACAGATACGCAGTATTTT. This chain links TRBV9 with TRBJ2-3, with D tentatively TRBD2 (7 bases). Germline loops: CDR1 SGDLS, CDR2 YYNGEE. Trimming pared 3 bases from V and 3 bases from J, leaving 20 bases between. CDR3 length: 17 amino acids. The full variable domain, in which reference TRBV9 and TRBJ2-3 provide the parts outside the CDR3, is DSGVTQTPKHLITATGQRVTLRCSPRSGDLSVYWYQQSLDQGLQFLIQYYNGEERAKGNILERFSAQQFPDLHSELNLSSLELGDSALYFCASSAPGGGGRTDTQYFGPGTRLTVL.

The genes are TRBV6-6 and TRBJ2-7; 8 nucleotides align to TRBD1. Germline CDR1 reads MNHNY; CDR2 reads SVGAGI (reference sequence). CDR3 length equals 13 residues. V lost 8 bases, J lost 3 bases, and 6 bases stayed unmatched. CDR3 protein: CASFDRGSYEQYF. Here the CDR3 DNA reads TGTGCCAGCTTTGACAGGGGAAGCTACGAGCAGTACTTC.

This chain links TRBV6-4 with TRBJ2-3; a possible D gene is TRBD2 (5 bases). This CDR3 has 14 amino acids. Germline V gene sequence: CDR1 MRHNA, CDR2 SNTAGT. Trimming took off 8 bases at V and 0 bases at J, with 12 bases between the two ends. CDR3 coding DNA: TGTGCCAGCTCACGTGGGAGTAGCACAGATACGCAGTATTTT. Protein: CASSRGSSTDTQYF.

The chain uses TRBV7-9 and TRBJ1-5; 7 bases align to TRBD1. Germline loops: CDR1 SEHNR, CDR2 FQNEAQ (reference sequence). V lost 5 bases and J lost 3; bases outside the gene matches: 4. The CDR3 consists of 14 residues. CDR3 DNA sequence: TGTGCCAGCAGCGGAACAGGGGCCAATCAGCCCCAGCATTTT. Amino acid sequence: CASSGTGANQPQHF.

Comment on this clone: The germline gene is not matched at one end of the junction; a read error may be the cause. V gene TRBV20-1 combines with J gene TRBJ1-2; D is possibly TRBD1 (6 bases). Germline V CDR1 and CDR2: DFQATT, SNEGSKA (reference sequence). The CDR3 sequence is 11 residues long. CDR3 sequence reads: CSATDSLTILF. The CDR3 bases are TGCAGTGCTACGGACAGCCTAACTATATTATTC.

The chain combines TRBV30 with TRBJ2-5; tentative D call: TRBD1 (5 bases). This CDR3 has 15 residues. CDR1 is GTSNPN, CDR2 SVGIG, per germline (reference sequence). Trimming removed 3 bases from V and 4 bases from J, with 18 bases in between. This CDR3 reads CAWRHGVREGETQYF. Written as DNA, the CDR3 is TGTGCCTGGAGACATGGTGTCAGGGAAGGAGAGACCCAGTACTTC. Together with reference TRBV30 and TRBJ2-5, the CDR3 gives the full variable domain: SQTIHQWPATLVQPVGSPLSLECTVEGTSNPNLYWYRQAAGRGLQLLFYSVGIGQISSEVPQNLSASRPQDRQFILSSKKLLLSDSGFYLCAWRHGVREGETQYFGPGTRLLVL.

V gene TRBV4-1 combines with J gene TRBJ2-1; 8 bases match TRBD2. CDR3 length: 17 amino acids. CDR1 MGHRA and CDR2 YSYEKL come from the germline V gene. The trim removed 0 bases at V and 6 bases at J, leaving 10 bases unmatched. The DNA for the CDR3 is TGCGCCAGCAGCCAAGATTTTAGCGGGGTAGGGGGCAATGAGCAGTTCTTC. Translated: CASSQDFSGVGGNEQFF.

This clone turned up a few times. The chain couples TRBV9 to TRBJ2-3, with D maybe TRBD1 (5 bases). Germline loops: CDR1 SGDLS, CDR2 YYNGEE. Trimming cost V 0 bases and J 0 bases, with 17 bases left between them. The CDR3 runs 18 residues. Here the CDR3 DNA reads TGTGCCAGCAGCGTAGCATCGACAGCACACCCTAGCACAGATACGCAGTATTTT. It translates to CASSVASTAHPSTDTQYF.

V usage is TRBV28 and J usage is TRBJ1-4; D remains ambiguous. In germline, CDR1 is MDHEN, CDR2 SYDVKM. The CDR3 contains 13 residues. V lost 2 bases and J 8 bases, leaving 9 bases between the germline ends. The CDR3 here is CASSLAGGEKLFF. The CDR3 nucleotides read TGTGCCAGCAGTTTAGCCGGAGGGGAAAAACTGTTTTTT.

This chain joins TRBV15 and TRBJ1-1; D is uncertain. Trimming shortened V by 0 bases and J by 7 bases, and 9 bases separated the two germline ends. The germline gives CDR1 LNHNV, CDR2 YYDKDF (reference sequence). This CDR3 is built from 13 residues. CDR3 sequence reads: CATSRDLSLEAFF. In DNA, the CDR3 is TGTGCCACCAGCAGAGATCTTTCCCTTGAAGCTTTCTTT.